This T cell receptor (beta chain) was retrieved from a study of blood T cell repertoires in COVID-19. Study-level background: The origin of the acute and convalescent COVID-19 samples was the United States, Italy and Spain. Sources were T cells, B-cell-depleted T cells, or PBMCs; the material itself was cDNA or gDNA.

Per the germline V gene, CDR1 is SNHLY and CDR2 is FYNNEI. V was trimmed by 4 bases and J by 6 bases, leaving 12 bases between them. There are 13 residues in the CDR3. In the study's own analysis: From reference gene primer amplification, estimates of nucleated cell counts were derived. Profiling relied on immunoSEQ multiplex PCR, and the TCRdb table lists in-frame clones only, not all of them. V, J and clone size derive from that table, while D and trimming were established from the DNA sequence. Of about 200,000 clones in the sample, more than 65% were seen once. Source material: peripheral blood. This rearrangement joins TRBV2 to TRBJ1-2; D ambiguous. This TCR was sampled from a human donor in a cohort sampled during active COVID-19. CDR3 protein: CASSVGSKHGYTF. The DNA for the CDR3 is TGTGCCAGCAGTGTTGGGAGCAAGCATGGCTACACCTTC.